This TCR beta chain was sequenced for a study of blood T cell repertoires in COVID-19 (dated by TCRdb to about 2020). Concerning the study at large: Collaborator samples came from the United States, Italy and Spain and covered acute and convalescent phases of COVID-19. The prospective study material was composed of cDNA or gDNA derived from T cells, B-cell-depleted T cells, or PBMCs. Deeply sampled blood TCRbeta repertoires from subjects exposed to, actively infected with, or recovered from COVID-19 were included in the dataset. The repertoires were released in a freely available public database meant as a resource for research on the immune response to SARS-CoV-2. The samples were drawn from the first 160 participants of the ongoing ImmuneRACE study and from some 1,300 subjects provided by 6 global collaborators. Nearly every sample came with metadata listing a de-identified subject ID, COVID-19 status, age in years and sex. Where available, HLA class I and class II types were obtained from metadata supplied by the sample provider rather than from assay-based typing. Results the study describes overall, beyond this receptor: Clinical and demographic metadata were provided uncurated, with the amount varying by source and participant.

Collaborating institutions collected whole blood in K2EDTA tubes following their own protocols. For TCRbeta analysis, collaborators shipped samples in one of three forms: frozen whole blood, isolated PBMCs, or DNA extracted from either of those sample types. This clone showed up just once. What this receptor recognizes is not known. No base-level quality is on record; no much larger clone is a single base apart. Relative to germline, V is missing 1 base and J is missing 5 bases, with 4 bases of the junction outside any gene match. The CDR3, cysteine through phenylalanine, is 15 amino acids long. Only CDR3 DNA remains: 45 bases, in frame from the first base. CDR1 and CDR2 were assigned from the germline V gene as MGHRA and YSYEKL. TCRbeta CDR3 regions were amplified from genomic DNA by means of the immunoSEQ Assay, a bias-controlled multiplex PCR. The authors' analysis ran thus. The number of nucleated cells in each sample was estimated from the amplification of reference gene primers within the assay. To quantify the absolute abundance of each unique TCRbeta CDR3 rearrangement, sequence reads were collapsed and filtered. For each sample, productive Simpson clonality was calculated by taking the square root of Simpson's diversity index across productive rearrangements. Drawn from immuneACCESS, this table holds only the in-frame rearrangements with V and J called that TCRdb kept. Clones are partly lost; checked studies trace under half to an unresolved V gene and leave the rest unexplained. From that table come the V and J calls and clone size; the DNA was used to work out D and trimming. The sample yields around 160,000 clones; 89% were counted once. Less than 3% of the sample is in the top ten clones.

The sequencing sample was made of peripheral blood. The receptor chain draws on TRBV4-1 and TRBJ2-1; 8 of the junction bases match TRBD2. The sequence came from a man aged 60 to 69 with acute or convalescent COVID-19. The DNA is TGCGCCAGCAGCCAAGGCGGGGGGATGAACAATGAGCAGTTCTTC. Translated, this is CASSQGGGMNNEQFF.